This record covers a single TCR beta chain. The data are from a study of blood T cell repertoires in COVID-19. Study summary: Samples came from the United States, Italy and Spain, spanning acute and convalescent COVID-19. T cells, B-cell-depleted T cells, or PBMCs provided the cDNA or gDNA that served as material.

In the study's own analysis: Amplified reference gene primers provided the basis for estimating nucleated cell counts. Measured with immunoSEQ multiplex PCR; TCRdb has only the in-frame clones, and not every one. The V and J calls and clone size were taken over from that table, and D and trimming were inferred from the DNA. The sample includes more than 150,000 clones, 60% to 80% of them seen just once. The CDR3 covers 18 residues. The V gene's germline CDR1 is SNHLY and CDR2 FYNNEI. The J segment lost 4 bases and the V segment lost 3 bases, leaving 9 bases of the junction unmatched. Sequencing was performed on peripheral blood. The rearrangement uses TRBV2 and TRBJ2-7; 16 positions match TRBD2. The receptor was isolated from a woman in her 70s with acute or convalescent COVID-19. The CDR3 reads CASSDPGTSGRAAYEQYF. For the CDR3, the DNA is TGTGCCAGCAGTGACCCCGGGACTAGCGGGAGGGCGGCATACGAGCAGTACTTC. The full variable domain, in which reference TRBV2 and TRBJ2-7 provide the parts outside the CDR3, is EPEVTQTPSHQVTQMGQEVILRCVPISNHLYFYWYRQILGQKVEFLVSFYNNEISEKSEIFDDQFSVERPDGSNFTLKIRSTKLEDSAMYFCASSDPGTSGRAAYEQYFGPGTRLTVT.